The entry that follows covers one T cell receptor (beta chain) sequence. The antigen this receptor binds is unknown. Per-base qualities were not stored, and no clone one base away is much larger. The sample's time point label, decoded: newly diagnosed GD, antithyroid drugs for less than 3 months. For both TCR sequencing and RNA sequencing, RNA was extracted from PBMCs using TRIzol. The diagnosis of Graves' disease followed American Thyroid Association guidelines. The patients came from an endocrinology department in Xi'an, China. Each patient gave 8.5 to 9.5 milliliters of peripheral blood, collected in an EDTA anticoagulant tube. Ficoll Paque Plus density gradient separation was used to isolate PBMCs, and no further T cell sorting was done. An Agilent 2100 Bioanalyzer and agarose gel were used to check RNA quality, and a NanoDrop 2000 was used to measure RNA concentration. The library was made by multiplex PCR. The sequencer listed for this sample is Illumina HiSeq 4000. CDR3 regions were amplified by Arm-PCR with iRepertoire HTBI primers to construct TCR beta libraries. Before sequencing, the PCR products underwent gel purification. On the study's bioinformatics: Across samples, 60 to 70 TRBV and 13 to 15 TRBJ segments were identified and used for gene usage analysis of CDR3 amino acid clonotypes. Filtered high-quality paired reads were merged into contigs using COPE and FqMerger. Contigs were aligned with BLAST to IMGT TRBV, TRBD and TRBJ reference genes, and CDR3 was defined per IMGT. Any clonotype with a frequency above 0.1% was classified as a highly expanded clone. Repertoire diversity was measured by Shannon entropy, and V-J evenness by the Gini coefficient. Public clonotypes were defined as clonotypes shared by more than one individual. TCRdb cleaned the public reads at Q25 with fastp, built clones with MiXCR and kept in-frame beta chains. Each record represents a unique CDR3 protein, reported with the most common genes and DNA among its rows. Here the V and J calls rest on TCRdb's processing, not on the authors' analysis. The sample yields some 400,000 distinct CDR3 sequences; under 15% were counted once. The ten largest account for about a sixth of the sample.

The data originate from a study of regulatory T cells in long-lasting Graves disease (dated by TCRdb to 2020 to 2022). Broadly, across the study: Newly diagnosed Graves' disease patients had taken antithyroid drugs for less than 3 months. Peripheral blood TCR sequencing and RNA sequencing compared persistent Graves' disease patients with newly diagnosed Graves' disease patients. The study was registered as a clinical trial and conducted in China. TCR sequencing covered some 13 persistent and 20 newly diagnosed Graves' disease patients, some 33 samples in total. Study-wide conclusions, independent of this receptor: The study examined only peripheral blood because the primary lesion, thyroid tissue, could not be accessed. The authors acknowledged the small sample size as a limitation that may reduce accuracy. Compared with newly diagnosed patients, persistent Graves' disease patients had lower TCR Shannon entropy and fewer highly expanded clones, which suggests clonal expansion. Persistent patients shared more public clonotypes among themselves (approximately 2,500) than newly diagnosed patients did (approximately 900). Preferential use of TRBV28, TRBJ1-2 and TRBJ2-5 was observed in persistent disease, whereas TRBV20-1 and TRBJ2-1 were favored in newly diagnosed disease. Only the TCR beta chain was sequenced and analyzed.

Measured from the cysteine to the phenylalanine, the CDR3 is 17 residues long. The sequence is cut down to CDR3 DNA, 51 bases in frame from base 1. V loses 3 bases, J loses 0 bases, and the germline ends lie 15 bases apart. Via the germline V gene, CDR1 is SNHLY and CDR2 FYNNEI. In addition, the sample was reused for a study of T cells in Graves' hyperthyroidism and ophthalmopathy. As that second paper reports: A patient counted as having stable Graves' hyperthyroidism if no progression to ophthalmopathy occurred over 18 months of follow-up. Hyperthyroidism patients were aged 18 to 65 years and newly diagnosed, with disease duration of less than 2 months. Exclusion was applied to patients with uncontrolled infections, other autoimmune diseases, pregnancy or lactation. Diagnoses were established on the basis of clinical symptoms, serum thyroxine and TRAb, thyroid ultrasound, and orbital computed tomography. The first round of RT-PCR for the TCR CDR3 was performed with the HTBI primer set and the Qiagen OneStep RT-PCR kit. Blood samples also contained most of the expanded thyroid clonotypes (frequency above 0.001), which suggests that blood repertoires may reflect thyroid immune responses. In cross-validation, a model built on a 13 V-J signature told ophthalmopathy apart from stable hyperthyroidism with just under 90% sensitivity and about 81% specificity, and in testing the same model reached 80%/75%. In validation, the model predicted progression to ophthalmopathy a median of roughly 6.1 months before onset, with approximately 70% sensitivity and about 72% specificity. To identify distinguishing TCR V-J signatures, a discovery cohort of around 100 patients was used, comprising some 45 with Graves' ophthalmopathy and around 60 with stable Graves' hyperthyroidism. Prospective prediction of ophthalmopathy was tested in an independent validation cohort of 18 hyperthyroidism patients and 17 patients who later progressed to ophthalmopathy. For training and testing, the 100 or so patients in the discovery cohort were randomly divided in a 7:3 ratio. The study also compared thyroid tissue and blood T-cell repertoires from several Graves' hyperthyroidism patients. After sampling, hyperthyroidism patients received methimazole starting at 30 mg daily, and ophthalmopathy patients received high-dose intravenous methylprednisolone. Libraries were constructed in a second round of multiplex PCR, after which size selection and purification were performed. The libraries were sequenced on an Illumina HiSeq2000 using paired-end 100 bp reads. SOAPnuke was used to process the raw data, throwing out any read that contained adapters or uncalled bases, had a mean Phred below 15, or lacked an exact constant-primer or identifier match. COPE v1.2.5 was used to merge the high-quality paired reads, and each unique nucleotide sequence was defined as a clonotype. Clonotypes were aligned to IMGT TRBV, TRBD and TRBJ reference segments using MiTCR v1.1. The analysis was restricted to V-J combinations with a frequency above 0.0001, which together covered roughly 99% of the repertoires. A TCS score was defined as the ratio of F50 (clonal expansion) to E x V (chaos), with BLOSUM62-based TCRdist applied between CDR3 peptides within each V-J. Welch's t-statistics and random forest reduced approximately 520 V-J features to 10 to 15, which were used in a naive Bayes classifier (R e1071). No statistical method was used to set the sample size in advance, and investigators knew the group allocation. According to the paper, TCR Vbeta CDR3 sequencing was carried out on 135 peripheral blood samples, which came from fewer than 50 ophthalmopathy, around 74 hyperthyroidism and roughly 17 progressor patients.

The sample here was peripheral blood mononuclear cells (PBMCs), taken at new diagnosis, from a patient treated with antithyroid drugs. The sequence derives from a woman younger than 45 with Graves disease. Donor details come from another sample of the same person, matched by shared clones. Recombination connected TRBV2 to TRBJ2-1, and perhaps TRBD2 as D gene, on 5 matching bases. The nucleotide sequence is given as TGTGCCAGCAGTGAGCCTCGGAGCGGCAACTCCTACAATGAGCAGTTCTTC. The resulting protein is CASSEPRSGNSYNEQFF.